The present TCR beta chain was sequenced within a study of beta chain features in type 1 diabetes. Study at large: No age, gender or cell yield differences were seen between patients and healthy donors.

As regards this clone: Antigen specificity is unknown. This CDR3 is also generated by other DNA sequences in the sample.

cDNA synthesis used the whole RNA isolate, giving expressed TCRB sequences. Libraries were prepared by immunoSEQ multiplex PCR; TCRdb keeps only in-frame clonotypes and omits some of them. This sample has about 710,000 clones, with about 14% found just once. Sorted cells reached over 98% purity in every population. CDR1 is SGHTA and CDR2 is FQGTGA in the germline V gene. With 3 bases removed from V and 1 base from J, the gap between germline ends came to 6 bases. The CDR3 loop spans 13 amino acids. Study conclusions and caveats: Moderate yet significant TCRB CDR3 shortening was seen in Type 1 diabetes patients in all four CD4+ subsets. The similarity of naive, central memory and Treg TCRB repertoires appeared greater among patients than among healthy donors.

The rearrangement links TRBV7-3 to TRBJ1-1; possible D gene TRBD1, 5 bases. Sequencing was done on a sample of naive CD4+ T cells from blood. The TCR was taken from a man aged 18 to 30 with type 1 diabetes. The CDR3 DNA sequence: TGTGCCAGCAGCTTGGGGCAGAACACTGAAGCTTTCTTT. Protein: CASSLGQNTEAFF.